This T cell receptor beta chain stems from a study of brain T cells in children with intractable seizures. Whole-study results and caveats: Pre- and post-surgery blood differed in depth, so pre-surgery absences may be undersampling.

The table came from immunoSEQ multiplex PCR; TCRdb's copy has only in-frame clones and leaves some out. The sample yields approximately 41,000 clones, more than 80% seen once. To note about this clone: The antigen is not known.

Only cases whose brain tissue showed the highest T cell transcript signatures were sequenced. The germline V and J ends were trimmed by 2 bases and 4 bases, with 17 bases remaining between them. CDR3 length equals 16 residues. Germline V gene lookup returns CDR1 KGHSH and CDR2 LQKENI. This material consisted of peripheral blood, taken at surgery. The V and J genes are TRBV18 and TRBJ2-5; a possible D gene is TRBD2 (5 bases). The source of this sequence is a girl under 10 years old with tuberous sclerosis and intractable seizures. The CDR3 coding sequence is TGTGCCAGCTCACCAGCCCGAGGGCAAGGAGGAGAGACCCAGTACTTC. It translates to CASSPARGQGGETQYF.